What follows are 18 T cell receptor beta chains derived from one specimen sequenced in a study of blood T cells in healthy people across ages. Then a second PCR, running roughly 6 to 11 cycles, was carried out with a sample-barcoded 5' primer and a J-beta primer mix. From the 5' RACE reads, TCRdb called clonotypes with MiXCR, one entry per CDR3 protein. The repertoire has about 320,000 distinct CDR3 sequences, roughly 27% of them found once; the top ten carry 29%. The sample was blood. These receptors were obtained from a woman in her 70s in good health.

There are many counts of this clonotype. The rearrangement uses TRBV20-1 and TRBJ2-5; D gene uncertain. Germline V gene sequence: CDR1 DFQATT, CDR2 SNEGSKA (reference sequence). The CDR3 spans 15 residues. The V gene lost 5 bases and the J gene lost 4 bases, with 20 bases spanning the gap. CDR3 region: CSAHMSVGYGETQYF. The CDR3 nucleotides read TGCAGTGCTCACATGTCGGTCGGTTATGGAGAGACCCAGTACTTC.

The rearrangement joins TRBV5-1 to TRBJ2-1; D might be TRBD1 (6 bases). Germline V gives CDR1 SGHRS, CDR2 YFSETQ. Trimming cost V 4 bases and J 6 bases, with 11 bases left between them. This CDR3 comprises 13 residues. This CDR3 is CASSEQGGNEQFF. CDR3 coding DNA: TGCGCCAGCAGCGAACAGGGTGGCAATGAGCAGTTCTTC. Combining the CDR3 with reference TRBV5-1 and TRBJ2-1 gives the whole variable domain KAGVTQTPRYLIKTRGQQVTLSCSPISGHRSVSWYQQTPGQGLQFLFEYFSETQRNKGNFPGRFSGRQFSNSRSEMNVSTLELGDSALYLCASSEQGGNEQFFGPGTRLTVL.

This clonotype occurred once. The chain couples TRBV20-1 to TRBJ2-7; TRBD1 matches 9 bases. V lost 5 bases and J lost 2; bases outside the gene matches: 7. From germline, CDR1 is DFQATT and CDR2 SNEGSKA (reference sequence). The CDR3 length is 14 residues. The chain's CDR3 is CSAHSGTGTYEQYF. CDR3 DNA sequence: TGCAGTGCTCATTCTGGGACAGGGACCTACGAGCAGTACTTC.

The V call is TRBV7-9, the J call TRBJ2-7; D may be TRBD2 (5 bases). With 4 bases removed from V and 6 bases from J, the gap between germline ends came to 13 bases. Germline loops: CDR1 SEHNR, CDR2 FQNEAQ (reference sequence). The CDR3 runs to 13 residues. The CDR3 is CASSSHDEGEQYF. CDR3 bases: TGTGCCAGCAGCTCGCACGATGAGGGCGAGCAGTACTTC.

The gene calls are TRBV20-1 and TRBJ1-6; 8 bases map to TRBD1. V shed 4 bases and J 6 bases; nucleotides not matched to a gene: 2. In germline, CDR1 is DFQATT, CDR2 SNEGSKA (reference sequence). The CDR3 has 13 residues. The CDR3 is CSATGQGNSPLHF. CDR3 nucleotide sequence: TGCAGTGCTACCGGACAGGGTAATTCACCCCTCCACTTT.

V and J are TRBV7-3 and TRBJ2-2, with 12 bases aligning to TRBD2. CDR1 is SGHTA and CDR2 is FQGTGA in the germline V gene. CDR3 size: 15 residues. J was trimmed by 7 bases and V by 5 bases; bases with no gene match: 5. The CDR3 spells CASSKTSGSGGELFF. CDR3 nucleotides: TGTGCCAGCAGCAAGACTAGCGGGAGTGGCGGGGAGCTGTTTTTT.

The CDR3 protein is CASNSVGQLDYEQYF. The CDR3 DNA sequence: TGTGCCAGCAACAGTGTTGGGCAATTGGATTACGAGCAGTACTTC. The chain uses TRBV28 and TRBJ2-7; D is undetermined. Trimming cost V 7 bases and J 4 bases, with 20 bases left between them. Looked up from germline, CDR1 is MDHEN and CDR2 is SYDVKM. The CDR3 covers 15 residues.

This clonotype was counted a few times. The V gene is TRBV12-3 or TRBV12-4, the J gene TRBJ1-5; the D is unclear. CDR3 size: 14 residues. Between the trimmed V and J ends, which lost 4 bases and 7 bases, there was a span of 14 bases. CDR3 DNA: TGTGCCAGCAGTTCAACGGGGTTAAAACAGCCCCAGCATTTT. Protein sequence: CASSSTGLKQPQHF.

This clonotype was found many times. The DNA of the CDR3 is TGCAGCGTTGTACCCAGGGAAACGTCCTACGAGCAGTACTTC. Its protein is CSVVPRETSYEQYF. The rearrangement joins TRBV29-1 to TRBJ2-7; D is perhaps TRBD1 (5 bases). Germline CDR1 is SQVTM and CDR2 is ANQGSEA. V lost 4 bases and J 1 base, leaving 14 bases between the germline ends. The CDR3 runs to 14 residues.

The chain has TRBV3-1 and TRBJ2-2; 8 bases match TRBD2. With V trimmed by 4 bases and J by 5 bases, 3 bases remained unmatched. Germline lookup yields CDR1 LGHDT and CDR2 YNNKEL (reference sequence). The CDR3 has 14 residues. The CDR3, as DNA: TGTGCCAGCAGCCGGACTAGCAGGACCGGGGAGCTGTTTTTT. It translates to CASSRTSRTGELFF.

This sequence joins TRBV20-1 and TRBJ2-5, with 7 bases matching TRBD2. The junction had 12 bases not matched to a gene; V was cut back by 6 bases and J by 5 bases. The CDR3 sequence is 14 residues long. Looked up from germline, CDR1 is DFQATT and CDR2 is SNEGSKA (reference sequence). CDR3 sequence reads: CSAPTSDGGETQYF. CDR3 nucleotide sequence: TGCAGTGCGCCTACTAGCGACGGTGGGGAGACCCAGTACTTC.

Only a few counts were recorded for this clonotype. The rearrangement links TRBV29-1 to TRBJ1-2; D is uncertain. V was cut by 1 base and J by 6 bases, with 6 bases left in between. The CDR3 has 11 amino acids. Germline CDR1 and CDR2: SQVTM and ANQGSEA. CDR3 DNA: TGCAGCGTTGAAGCCCTGGATGGCTACACCTTC. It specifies CSVEALDGYTF.

CDR3 amino acids: CASSQARTGPQHF. CDR3 nucleotides: TGTGCCAGCAGCCAGGCCCGTACAGGGCCCCAGCATTTT. The V gene is TRBV14, the J gene TRBJ1-5; D perhaps matches TRBD1 (5 bases). CDR3 length: 13 amino acids. Germline CDR1 and CDR2: SGHDN and FVKESK. V was pared by 3 bases and J by 9 bases, with 12 bases between.

In DNA, the CDR3 is TGTGCCACCAGTGACCTCATTCAAGGGGGCCAAGAGACCCAGTACTTC. Translated, it gives CATSDLIQGGQETQYF. The rearrangement links TRBV24-1 to TRBJ2-5, with D maybe TRBD1 (6 bases). From germline, CDR1 is KGHDR and CDR2 SFDVKD. The length of the CDR3 is 16 residues. V was pared by 4 bases and J by 1 base, with 15 bases between.

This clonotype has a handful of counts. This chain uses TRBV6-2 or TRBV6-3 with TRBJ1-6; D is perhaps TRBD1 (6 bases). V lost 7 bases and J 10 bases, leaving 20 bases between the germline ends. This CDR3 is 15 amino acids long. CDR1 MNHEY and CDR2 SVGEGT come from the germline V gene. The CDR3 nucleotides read TGTGCCAGCACCTACTTCGGACAGTCCGGGTCACCCCTCCACTTT. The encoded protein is CASTYFGQSGSPLHF.

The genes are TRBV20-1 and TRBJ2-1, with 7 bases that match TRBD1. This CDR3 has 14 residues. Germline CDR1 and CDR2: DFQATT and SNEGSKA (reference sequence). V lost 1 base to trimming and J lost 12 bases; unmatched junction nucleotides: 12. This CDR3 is CSARGQGDSTAQFF. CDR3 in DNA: TGCAGTGCTAGAGGACAGGGAGATAGTACGGCGCAGTTCTTC.

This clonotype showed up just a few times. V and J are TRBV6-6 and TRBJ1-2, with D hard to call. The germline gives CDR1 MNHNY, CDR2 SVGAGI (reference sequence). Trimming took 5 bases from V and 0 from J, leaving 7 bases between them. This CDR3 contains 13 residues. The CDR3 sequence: CASSQDPNYGYTF. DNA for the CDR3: TGTGCCAGCAGTCAGGACCCTAACTATGGCTACACCTTC.

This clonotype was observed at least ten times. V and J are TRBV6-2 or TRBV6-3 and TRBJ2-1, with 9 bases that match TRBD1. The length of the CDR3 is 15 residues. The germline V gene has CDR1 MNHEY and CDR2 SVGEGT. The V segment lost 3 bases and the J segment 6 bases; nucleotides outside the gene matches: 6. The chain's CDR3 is CASSYLGQGINEQFF. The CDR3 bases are TGTGCCAGCAGTTATCTGGGACAGGGTATCAATGAGCAGTTCTTC.